This section outlines one T cell receptor beta chain sequence together with its context. Trimming shortened V by 0 bases and J by 2 bases, and 14 bases separated the two germline ends. CDR3 size: 16 residues. Germline lookup yields CDR1 GTSNPN and CDR2 SVGIG (reference sequence). In the source study's methods: Amplification with reference gene primers provided the estimates of nucleated cell counts. Generated by immunoSEQ multiplex PCR, the TCRdb table keeps only in-frame clones and is missing some. For V, J and clone size, that table is used; D and trimming come from the DNA. The data contain 200,000 to 250,000 clones, roughly 76% of them singletons. The data are from a study of blood T cell repertoires in COVID-19. Study-level background: The United States, Italy and Spain supplied acute and convalescent COVID-19 samples. T cells, B-cell-depleted T cells, or PBMCs provided the cDNA or gDNA that served as material.

Patients from Seattle were sampled longitudinally, starting during active infection. The sequence came from a woman older than 75 with COVID-19, enrolled during active disease. Input material: peripheral blood. The V and J genes are TRBV30 and TRBJ1-5; TRBD1 might be the D (5 bases). CDR3 sequence: CAWSVWGRGGNQPQHF. The CDR3 region has the DNA TGTGCCTGGAGTGTATGGGGCCGGGGGGGCAATCAGCCCCAGCATTTT.